This T cell receptor beta chain was captured in a study of cytomegalovirus exposure and HLA in healthy donors. The germline CDR1 and CDR2 sequences are SEHNR and FQNEAQ (reference sequence). The CDR3 runs 14 residues. Trimming removed 7 bases at V and 7 bases at J, with 19 bases between. 60 Vbeta and 13 Jbeta primers were used in PCR. Only in-frame clones appear in the TCRdb table, and some are missing; sequencing was by immunoSEQ multiplex PCR. The repertoire includes roughly 120,000 clones, around 80% of them detected once, and around 1.8% sits in the top ten. This clone turned up a few times. Sequenced sample: PBMCs. This TCR was sampled from a man aged 50 to 60 in good health and CMV-seronegative. This chain joins TRBV7-9 and TRBJ2-5; possible D gene TRBD1, 6 bases. The DNA for the CDR3 is TGTGCCAGCATTACAGGGAAGGGGAGTGGGACCCAGTACTTC. Amino acid sequence: CASITGKGSGTQYF.